The rows below give T cell receptor beta chains drawn from one sample of a study of T-cell reconstitution after alpha-beta-depleted transplantation in children. TCRdb redid the calling of the PCR reads with MiXCR, one entry per CDR3 protein. The profile shows about 580,000 distinct CDR3 sequences, under 25% of them singletons. Material: PBMCs, mostly from graft donor cells, obtained 360 days after TCRalphabeta/CD19-depleted stem cell transplant. These receptors were taken from a boy in the first two years of life who had a stem cell transplant for acute myeloid leukemia, so the T cells may come from the graft donor. Both conserved end residues are part of each CDR3. The D gene is left open where the match is weak. A row's size may be missing; if present it is once, few, many or a size class.

v_call	clone_size	d_call	j_call	cdr3_nt	cdr3_aa
TRBV6-1	NA	NA	TRBJ1-5	TGTGCCAGCAGACGCCAGGGGTATGGGAGCAATCAGCCCCAGCATTTT	CASRRQGYGSNQPQHF
TRBV29-1	many	NA	TRBJ1-2	TGCAGCGTTCACCCCAGACTCTCTACGGGCTATGGCTACACCTTC	CSVHPRLSTGYGYTF
TRBV20-1	few	NA	TRBJ2-1	TGCAGTGCGATCCGCCTTCGGGGGAGCTCCTACAATGAGCAGTTCTTC	CSAIRLRGSSYNEQFF
TRBV4-3	NA	TRBD2	TRBJ2-7	TGCGCCAGCAGCCAAGATTCTAGCGGGGGGGTCGAGCAGTACTTC	CASSQDSSGGVEQYF
TRBV20-1	NA	NA	TRBJ2-1	TGCAGTGCTAGGGCAGTGGGAGGCAATGAGCAGTTCTTC	CSARAVGGNEQFF
TRBV28	NA	NA	TRBJ2-5	TGTGCCAGCAGTCCGTACAGGGAATCAGAGACCCAGTACTTC	CASSPYRESETQYF
TRBV15	few	NA	TRBJ2-2	TGTGCCACCACCCACGTAGGGTCCCCTAACACCGGGGAGCTGTTTTTT	CATTHVGSPNTGELFF
TRBV9	NA	NA	TRBJ2-2	TGTGCCAGCAGCGCCGAGGGGGGTCACCCCGGGGAGCTGTTTTTT	CASSAEGGHPGELFF
TRBV5-1	NA	NA	TRBJ2-1	TGCGCCAGCAGCTTGGATGGGACGGATGAGCAGTTCTTC	CASSLDGTDEQFF
TRBV12-3/TRBV12-4	few	NA	TRBJ2-4	TGTGCCAGCAGTTCGGGATGGGACATTCAGTACTTC	CASSSGWDIQYF
TRBV6-5	many	NA	TRBJ2-1	TGTGCCAGCAGTTCTCTAGCATCCGGACGGTTCTTC	CASSSLASGRFF
TRBV5-6	NA	TRBD1	TRBJ1-4	TGTGCCAGCAGCTTGGTGGCAGGGGGAACTAATGAAAAACTGTTTTTT	CASSLVAGGTNEKLFF
TRBV29-1	many	NA	TRBJ2-2	TGCAGCGTTGGGGATTACGCGAACACCGGGGAGCTGTTTTTT	CSVGDYANTGELFF
TRBV28	NA	NA	TRBJ1-1	TGTGCCAGCACCTCACCGAGGGGTGAAGCTTTCTTT	CASTSPRGEAFF
TRBV29-1	NA	TRBD1	TRBJ1-2	TGCAGCGTTTTAGGGGACAGGGACGGCGATGGCTACACCTTC	CSVLGDRDGDGYTF
TRBV5-1	few	TRBD1	TRBJ2-5	TGCGCCAGCAGCCCACCCCAGGGGGCGATGGGAGAGACCCAGTACTTC	CASSPPQGAMGETQYF
TRBV20-1	many	TRBD2	TRBJ2-3	TGCAGTGCTAGAGTCGAAGCGGGGCTCCCAAACACAGATACGCAGTATTTT	CSARVEAGLPNTDTQYF
TRBV21-1	NA	NA	TRBJ1-2	TGTGCCAGCAGCAAAGCCACTCTAGACGGCTACACCTTC	CASSKATLDGYTF
TRBV12-3/TRBV12-4	NA	TRBD1	TRBJ2-5	TGTGCCAGCACCACGACAGGGGGCGATGAGACCCAGTACTTC	CASTTTGGDETQYF
TRBV10-3	NA	NA	TRBJ2-3	TGTGCCCTCGGTTTAGATACGCAGTATTTT	CALGLDTQYF
TRBV12-3/TRBV12-4	many	TRBD2	TRBJ2-3	TGTGCCAGCAGCAGAAGCGGGGGCGACGATACGCAGTATTTT	CASSRSGGDDTQYF
TRBV6-2/TRBV6-3	NA	TRBD1	TRBJ2-5	TGTGCCAGCAAGGGGACAGGATTGTACTTC	CASKGTGLYF
TRBV29-1	NA	NA	TRBJ1-1	TGCAGCGTTCGTCAGGGGCCCACTGAAGCTTTCTTT	CSVRQGPTEAFF
TRBV6-5	NA	NA	TRBJ1-1	TGTGCCAGCAGTTATCGCCACCCTCGGCTGAACACTGAAGCTTTCTTT	CASSYRHPRLNTEAFF
TRBV5-1	many	NA	TRBJ2-7	TGCGCCAGCAGCTTGGAGATTTCCTACGAGCAGTACTTC	CASSLEISYEQYF
TRBV12-3/TRBV12-4	NA	NA	TRBJ2-7	TGTGCCAGCTGTCCTAACCATGGCGGGCGGCCTCGCTCCTACGAGCAGTACTTC	CASCPNHGGRPRSYEQYF
TRBV11-3	many	NA	TRBJ2-3	TGTGCCAGCACCCGGACGGGGGAGGTAACAGATACGCAGTATTTT	CASTRTGEVTDTQYF
TRBV6-1	NA	NA	TRBJ2-7	TGTGCCAGCAGTCCCGGACAGAGCCACGAGCAGTACTTC	CASSPGQSHEQYF
TRBV20-1	many	TRBD1	TRBJ1-6	TGCAGTGCTCCTCGGGACAGGGCAAATAATTCACCCCTCCACTTT	CSAPRDRANNSPLHF
TRBV5-1	NA	TRBD2	TRBJ2-1	TGCGCCAGCAGCTTGGGTTCTCGGGGGGATGAGCAGTTCTTC	CASSLGSRGDEQFF
TRBV7-6	NA	NA	TRBJ1-5	TGTGCCAGCAGCACCGGACAGCGGGGAGGCAATCAGCCCCAGCATTTT	CASSTGQRGGNQPQHF
TRBV20-1	many	NA	TRBJ1-1	TGCAGTGCTAGAGAGAGGGCGAACACTGAAGCTTTCTTT	CSARERANTEAFF
TRBV6-5	few	NA	TRBJ1-6	TGTGCCAGCAGTTACTCCGGGACCTATAATTCACCCCTCCACTTT	CASSYSGTYNSPLHF
TRBV24-1	NA	NA	TRBJ2-2	TGTGCCACCAGTGACCTACTCACCGGGGAGCTGTTTTTT	CATSDLLTGELFF
TRBV11-2	many	NA	TRBJ2-3	TGTGCCAGCAGCTTTAGGGGGGGCACAGATACGCAGTATTTT	CASSFRGGTDTQYF
TRBV20-1	NA	NA	TRBJ2-3	TGCAGTGCCCACGGGACCCTAGAAAGCACAGATACGCAGTATTTT	CSAHGTLESTDTQYF
TRBV6-1	NA	TRBD1	TRBJ2-2	TGTGCCAGCAGTGAAATTTGGCCAGGGGGCGCCGGCACCGGGGAGCTGTTTTTT	CASSEIWPGGAGTGELFF
TRBV7-9	few	NA	TRBJ1-5	TGTGCCAGCAGCTTGGAGGGTCGGCCCCAGCATTTT	CASSLEGRPQHF
TRBV4-3	NA	NA	TRBJ2-1	TGCGCCAGCAGCCAGTCAGAACTGGAAACCTACAATGAGCAGTTCTTC	CASSQSELETYNEQFF
TRBV20-1	few	NA	TRBJ2-3	TGCAGTGCTAGAAGGGTCTTTGGGGCCACAGATACGCAGTATTTT	CSARRVFGATDTQYF
TRBV21-1	NA	NA	TRBJ2-3	NA	CASSKGWGGGISDTQYF
TRBV10-3	NA	NA	TRBJ2-3	TGTGCCATCAGTGATCAGATCCCCACAGATACGCAGTATTTT	CAISDQIPTDTQYF
TRBV20-1	many	TRBD1	TRBJ1-5	TGCAGTGCTAGAGATCGGACAGGGAAAGGGCAGCCCCAGCATTTT	CSARDRTGKGQPQHF
TRBV15	NA	TRBD2	TRBJ2-7	TGTGCCACCAGCAGTGAAAGCGGGGCACTCTACGAGCAGTACTTC	CATSSESGALYEQYF